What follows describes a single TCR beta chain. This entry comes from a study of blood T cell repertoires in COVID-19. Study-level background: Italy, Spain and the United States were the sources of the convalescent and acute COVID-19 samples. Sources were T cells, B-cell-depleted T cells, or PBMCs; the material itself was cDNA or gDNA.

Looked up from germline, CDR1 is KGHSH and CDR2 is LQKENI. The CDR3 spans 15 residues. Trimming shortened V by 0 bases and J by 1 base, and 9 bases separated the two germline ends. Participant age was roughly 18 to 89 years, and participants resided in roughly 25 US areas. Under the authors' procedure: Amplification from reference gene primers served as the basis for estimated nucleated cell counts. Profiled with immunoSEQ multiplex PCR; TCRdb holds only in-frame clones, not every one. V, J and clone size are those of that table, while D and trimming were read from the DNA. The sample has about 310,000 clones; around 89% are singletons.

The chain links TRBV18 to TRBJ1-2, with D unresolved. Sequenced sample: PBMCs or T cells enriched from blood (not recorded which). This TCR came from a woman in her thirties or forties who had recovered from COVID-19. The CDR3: CASSPPGENNYGYTF. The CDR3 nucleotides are TGTGCCAGCTCACCACCTGGGGAGAATAACTATGGCTACACCTTC.